This entry lists 13 T cell receptor beta chains sequenced from one sample in a study of CD8 T cells in Susac syndrome. Reverse transcription used about 0.45 to 1 ug RNA and random hexamers. One entry per CDR3 protein results from TCRdb running MiXCR on the immunoSEQ multiplex PCR reads. The data contain 100,000 to 150,000 distinct CDR3 sequences, around 96% of them singletons. Material for sequencing was CD8+ T cells from PBMCs. Every receptor here comes from a human donor with Susac syndrome.

The chain joins TRBV12-3 or TRBV12-4 to TRBJ2-3; the D is unclear. CDR3 length equals 12 residues. Deletions cut 4 bases from V and 2 bases from J, with 4 bases between. CDR3 DNA sequence: TGTGCCAGCAGTTCGCACACAGATACGCAGTATTTT. Translated, it gives CASSSHTDTQYF.

This clonotype is a singleton in its sample. The genes are TRBV27 and TRBJ2-1; 14 bases match TRBD2. J gave up 9 bases and V 0 bases, and 1 base lay outside the gene matches. In germline, CDR1 is MNHEY, CDR2 SMNVEV (reference sequence). CDR3 length equals 15 residues. Here the CDR3 DNA reads TGTGCCAGCAGTTTATCCGGACTAGCGGGAGGTGAGCAGTTCTTC. It translates to CASSLSGLAGGEQFF.

J is TRBJ2-7 and V is TRBV24-1; D unclear. Germline-derived CDR1 and CDR2 are KGHDR and SFDVKD. The CDR3 has 13 residues. The ends were cut back, 5 bases at V and 3 bases at J, with 10 bases in the middle. The CDR3 loop reads CATSAGRYYEQYF. CDR3 bases: TGTGCCACCAGTGCCGGACGGTACTACGAGCAGTACTTC.

This rearrangement joins TRBV4-3 to TRBJ2-7, with a tentative D call TRBD1 (5 bases). This CDR3 is built from 15 residues. V lost 1 base and J 2 bases, leaving 12 bases between the germline ends. CDR1 and CDR2 (germline): LGHNA, YSLEER. As DNA, the CDR3 is TGCGCCAGCAGCCAAGGAACAGGCGCGACCTACGAGCAGTACTTC. This sequence encodes CASSQGTGATYEQYF.

The chain combines TRBV6-2 or TRBV6-3 with TRBJ1-5, with a weak D call TRBD1 (5 bases). Trimming took 7 bases from V and 4 from J, leaving 17 bases between them. CDR1 MNHEY and CDR2 SVGEGT come from the germline V gene. The CDR3 consists of 15 residues. CDR3 in DNA: TGTGCCAGCAACGGGTGGGGCCTAGGGAATCAGCCCCAGCATTTT. Protein sequence: CASNGWGLGNQPQHF.

The J gene is TRBJ1-2, the V gene TRBV12-3 or TRBV12-4, with 9 bases fitting TRBD1. CDR3 length: 15 amino acids. With V trimmed by 3 bases and J by 4 bases, 6 bases remained unmatched. The CDR3: CASSFGQGHPYGYTF. The CDR3 region has the DNA TGTGCCAGCAGTTTCGGACAGGGGCACCCCTATGGCTACACCTTC.

The chain links TRBV27 to TRBJ2-3; maybe TRBD1 (5 bases). Germline V CDR1 and CDR2: MNHEY, SMNVEV (reference sequence). This CDR3 is built from 12 residues. The V and J ends lost 6 bases and 3 bases respectively, with 7 bases between them. CDR3 region: CASRGRTDTQYF. The DNA of the CDR3 is TGTGCCAGCAGGGGGCGGACAGATACGCAGTATTTT.

The chain carries TRBV20-1 and TRBJ1-1; 9 nucleotides line up with TRBD1. The CDR3 runs 12 residues. Germline loops: CDR1 DFQATT, CDR2 SNEGSKA (reference sequence). Losses at the gene ends were 5 bases for V and 9 bases for J; bases not matched to a gene: 7. The CDR3 protein is CSAGRDRDKAFF. The CDR3 DNA follows: TGCAGTGCTGGCCGGGACAGGGATAAAGCTTTCTTT.

A single count supports this clonotype. The chain couples TRBV7-6 to TRBJ2-5; 7 bases map to TRBD1. Germline CDR1 reads SGHVS; CDR2 reads FNYEAQ. There are 14 residues in the CDR3. Germline trimming cut 5 bases from V and 5 bases from J; bases unmatched to any gene: 8. The CDR3: CASSPKGAGETQYF. Written as DNA, the CDR3 is TGTGCCAGCAGCCCTAAGGGGGCAGGGGAGACCCAGTACTTC.

V gene TRBV7-9 combines with J gene TRBJ2-3; D gene uncertain. The CDR3 is 14 amino acids. V dropped 1 base and J dropped 5 bases, with 10 bases sitting between them. CDR1 and CDR2 (germline): SEHNR, FQNEAQ (reference sequence). The CDR3 reads CASSLVTSGDTQYF. DNA of the CDR3: TGTGCCAGCAGCTTAGTAACGTCGGGAGATACGCAGTATTTT.

This sequence joins TRBV30 and TRBJ2-1; D possibly corresponds to TRBD2 (5 bases). The CDR3 extends over 15 amino acids. V lost 3 bases and J lost 5, with 17 bases in between. CDR1 GTSNPN and CDR2 SVGIG come from the germline V gene (reference sequence). CDR3 nucleotides: TGTGCCTGGAGCCCGGCGAGGGCGAGAGACAATGAGCAGTTCTTC. Amino acid sequence: CAWSPARARDNEQFF.

The chain combines TRBV9 with TRBJ1-5, with D possibly being TRBD1 (5 bases). Per germline, CDR1 SGDLS and CDR2 YYNGEE. The CDR3 contains 15 residues. V lost 4 bases and J lost 2, with 13 bases in between. This chain's CDR3 is CASSPSGGGNQPQHF. DNA of the CDR3: TGTGCCAGCAGCCCCAGTGGGGGGGGCAATCAGCCCCAGCATTTT.

This chain joins TRBV24-1 and TRBJ2-2; D ambiguous. This CDR3 has 16 residues. CDR1 and CDR2 from the germline V gene are KGHDR and SFDVKD. Trimming removed 3 bases from V and 1 base from J, with 11 bases in between. The CDR3 protein is CATSDSWSENTGELFF. The CDR3 region has the DNA TGTGCCACCAGTGATAGTTGGTCAGAGAACACCGGGGAGCTGTTTTTT.